The entry below gives a single TCR beta chain sequence along with its context. Its matching antigen is unknown. This sample was included in a study of cytomegalovirus exposure and HLA in healthy donors. Study-level findings and limits: Most TCR sequences were rare, but some public TCRs occurred in many donors. Analysis was carried out at a later point, and it linked a missense DCLRE1C variant to TCR beta V- and J-gene trimming. Three CMV-associated chains proved CMV antigen-specific in vitro.

It was with 60 Vbeta and 13 Jbeta primers that the PCR ran. TCRdb's table, derived via immunoSEQ multiplex PCR, lists solely in-frame clones and lacks some. The sample lists under 200,000 clones; roughly 85% were seen once. V lost 6 bases and J lost 10, with 16 bases in between. CDR3 length: 13 residues. In germline, CDR1 is MDHEN, CDR2 SYDVKM. The origin of this receptor is a man aged 40-55 years in good health and CMV-seronegative. The specimen was PBMCs. The gene calls are TRBV28 and TRBJ2-1, with a possible D match to TRBD1 (5 bases). The CDR3 nucleotides are TGTGCCAGCAGACCCAACCCGCCAGGGGAGCAGTTCTTC. It is translated as CASRPNPPGEQFF.